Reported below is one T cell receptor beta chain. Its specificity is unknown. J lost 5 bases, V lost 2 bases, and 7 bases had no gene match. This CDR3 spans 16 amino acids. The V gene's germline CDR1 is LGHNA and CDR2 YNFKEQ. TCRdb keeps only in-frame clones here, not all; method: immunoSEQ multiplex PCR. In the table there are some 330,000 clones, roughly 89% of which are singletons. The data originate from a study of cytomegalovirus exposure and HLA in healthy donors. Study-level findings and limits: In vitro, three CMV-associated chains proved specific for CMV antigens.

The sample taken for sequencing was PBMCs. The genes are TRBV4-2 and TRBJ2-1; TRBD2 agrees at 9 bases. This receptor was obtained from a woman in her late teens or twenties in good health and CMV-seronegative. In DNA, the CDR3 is TGTGCCAGCAGCCAAAAGCTAGCGGGAATAGACAATGAGCAGTTCTTC. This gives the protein CASSQKLAGIDNEQFF.